This entry lists 8 T cell receptor beta chains sequenced from one sample in a study of cytomegalovirus exposure and HLA in healthy donors (dated by TCRdb to the late 2010s). Libraries were constructed by the immunoSEQ multiplex PCR assay. The multiplex PCR relied on a mix of 60 forward primers for TCR Vbeta segments and 13 reverse primers for TCR Jbeta segments. TCRdb took over this immuneACCESS table, retaining in-frame rearrangements with V and J assigned. Such tables are incomplete; in checked studies, under half of the missing clones stem from an unresolved V gene, and the remainder is unexplained. This sample has fewer than 200,000 clones in its table, and roughly 85% of those were observed once. Jointly, the top ten make up 6.3% of the sample. Sequencing used PBMCs. These receptors originate from a man aged 40-50 years in good health and CMV-seropositive.

The V call is TRBV19, the J call TRBJ2-6, with D tentatively TRBD1 (6 bases). Trimming stripped 7 bases from V and 4 bases from J, with 11 bases between. Looked up from germline, CDR1 is LNHDA and CDR2 is SQIVND (reference sequence). CDR3 length: 14 residues. The CDR3 reads CASIGTSGANVLTF. The CDR3 DNA follows: TGTGCCAGTATTGGGACATCCGGGGCCAACGTCCTGACTTTC.

The V call is TRBV5-1, the J call TRBJ2-5; 10 bases are shared with TRBD2. The CDR3 consists of 15 residues. Germline CDR1 reads SGHRS; CDR2 reads YFSETQ. The trim removed 4 bases at V and 2 bases at J, leaving 5 bases unmatched. The CDR3 protein is CASSTPLAGQETQYF. CDR3 sequence (DNA): TGCGCCAGCAGCACCCCACTAGCGGGGCAAGAGACCCAGTACTTC.

The rearrangement joins TRBV30 to TRBJ2-1; 14 nucleotides agree with TRBD2. Germline CDR1 and CDR2: GTSNPN and SVGIG (reference sequence). Trimming took 3 bases from V and 13 from J; bases not matched to a gene: 14. The CDR3 has 16 amino acids. The CDR3 DNA sequence: TGTGCCTGGAGCGGACCCCCCAGACTAGCGGGAGGGGAACAGTTCTTC. This encodes CAWSGPPRLAGGEQFF.

The chain recombines TRBV6-5 with TRBJ1-5, with D possibly being TRBD1 (6 bases). CDR1 MNHEY and CDR2 SVGAGI come from the germline V gene. The CDR3 extends over 14 amino acids. With 8 bases removed from V and 3 bases from J, the gap between germline ends came to 14 bases. CDR3 sequence reads: CASSWGGPNQPQHF. DNA of the CDR3: TGTGCCAGCTCCTGGGGGGGGCCCAATCAGCCCCAGCATTTT.

The rearrangement links TRBV11-3 to TRBJ2-7; 7 nucleotides agree with TRBD2. CDR1 SGHNT and CDR2 YENEEA come from the germline V gene. Trimming at V came to 1 base and at J to 6 bases, leaving 9 bases not matched to a gene. This CDR3 region has 15 residues. CDR3 in amino acids: CASSLARLARGEQYF. In nucleotides, the CDR3 is TGTGCCAGCAGCTTAGCCCGACTAGCAAGGGGCGAGCAGTACTTC.

J is TRBJ2-5 and V is TRBV30, with D perhaps TRBD2 (6 bases). CDR1 and CDR2 from the germline V gene are GTSNPN and SVGIG (reference sequence). Trimming removed 1 base from V and 5 bases from J, with 11 bases in between. CDR3 size: 13 residues. The CDR3 protein is CAWSGTNGETQYF. CDR3 nucleotide sequence: TGTGCCTGGAGTGGGACTAACGGGGAGACCCAGTACTTC.

In its sample, this clone was seen once. CDR3 coding DNA: TGTGCCAGCAGCTTAGGTGTGACTAGCGACTACAATGAGCAGTTCTTC. This gives the protein CASSLGVTSDYNEQFF. This chain joins TRBV11-2 and TRBJ2-1; 8 positions match TRBD2. This CDR3 has 16 amino acids. Germline V gives CDR1 SGHAT, CDR2 FQNNGV. V lost 1 base and J lost 3; bases outside the gene matches: 5.

The V and J genes are TRBV6-5 and TRBJ1-1; 9 bases agree with TRBD1. The CDR3 runs 13 residues. CDR1 MNHEY and CDR2 SVGAGI come from the germline V gene. The ends lost 8 bases at V and 4 bases at J; junction bases unmatched: 5. CDR3 in DNA: TGTGCCAGCTCCGGGACAGGGATCACTGAAGCTTTCTTT. Translation gives CASSGTGITEAFF.